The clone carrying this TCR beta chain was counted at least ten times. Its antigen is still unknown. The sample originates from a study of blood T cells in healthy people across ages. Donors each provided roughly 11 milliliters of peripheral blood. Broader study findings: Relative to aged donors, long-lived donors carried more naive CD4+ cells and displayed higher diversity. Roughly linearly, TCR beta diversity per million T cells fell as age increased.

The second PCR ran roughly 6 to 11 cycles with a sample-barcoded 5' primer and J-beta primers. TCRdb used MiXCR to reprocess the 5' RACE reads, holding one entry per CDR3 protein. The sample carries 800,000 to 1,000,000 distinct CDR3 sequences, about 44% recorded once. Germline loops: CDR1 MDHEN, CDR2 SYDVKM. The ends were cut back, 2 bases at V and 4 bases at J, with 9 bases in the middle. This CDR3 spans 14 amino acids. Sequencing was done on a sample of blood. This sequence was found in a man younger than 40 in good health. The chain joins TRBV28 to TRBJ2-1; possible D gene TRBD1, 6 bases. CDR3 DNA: TGTGCCAGCAGTTTACAGGACAGTTACAATGAGCAGTTCTTC. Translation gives CASSLQDSYNEQFF. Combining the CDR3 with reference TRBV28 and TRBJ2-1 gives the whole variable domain DVKVTQSSRYLVKRTGEKVFLECVQDMDHENMFWYRQDPGLGLRLIYFSYDVKMKEKGDIPEGYSVSREKKERFSLILESASTNQTSMYLCASSLQDSYNEQFFGPGTRLTVL.